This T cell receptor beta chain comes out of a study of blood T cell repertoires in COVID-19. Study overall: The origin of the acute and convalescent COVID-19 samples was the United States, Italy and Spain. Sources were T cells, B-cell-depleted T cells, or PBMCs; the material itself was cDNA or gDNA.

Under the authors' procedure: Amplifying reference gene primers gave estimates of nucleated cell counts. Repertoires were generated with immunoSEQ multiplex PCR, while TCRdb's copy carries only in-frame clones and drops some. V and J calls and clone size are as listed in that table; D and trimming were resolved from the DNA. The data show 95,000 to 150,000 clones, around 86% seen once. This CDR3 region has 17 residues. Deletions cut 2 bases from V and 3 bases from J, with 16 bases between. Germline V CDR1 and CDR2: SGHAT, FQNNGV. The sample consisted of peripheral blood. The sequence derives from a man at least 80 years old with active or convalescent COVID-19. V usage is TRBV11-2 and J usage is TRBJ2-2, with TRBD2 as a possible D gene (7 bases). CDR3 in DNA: TGTGCCAGCAGCTTAAGAGTTCGAGGGGGGGACACCGGGGAGCTGTTTTTT. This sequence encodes CASSLRVRGGDTGELFF.